This TCR beta chain appears in the sequencing data of a study of human T cells and chemical hapten exposure. Study-level information: The scalp of each patient received a weekly diphenylcyclopropenone dose for the full approximately 26-week study.

Time point specified: patch test 3, about 24 weeks after DPC sensitization. Treatment described: therapeutic diphenylcyclopropenone sensitization with weekly scalp DPC. General study results and limits: Expanded TCRs showed more large CDR3 clusters than pre-sensitization or healthy control sets.

V was cut by 6 bases and J by 8 bases, with 13 bases left in between. Germline CDR1 and CDR2: LGHNA and YSLEER. This CDR3 has 13 amino acids. TCRdb called the RACE reads again in MiXCR, with one record for every CDR3 protein. The table includes some 89,000 distinct CDR3 sequences, 25% to 35% detected once. This clonotype was seen only a few times. Its specificity is unknown. This TCR was sampled from a man aged 35 to 55 with alopecia areata. Some clones in this sample may be carry-over from other donors' samples. The source material was whole blood, sampled in connection with sensitization to the hapten diphenylcyclopropenone (DPC). The gene calls are TRBV4-3 and TRBJ1-4; D gene uncertain. CDR3 nucleotide sequence: TGCGCCAGCAGTCTAAGAAGGGAAGAAAAACTGTTTTTT. Its translation: CASSLRREEKLFF.